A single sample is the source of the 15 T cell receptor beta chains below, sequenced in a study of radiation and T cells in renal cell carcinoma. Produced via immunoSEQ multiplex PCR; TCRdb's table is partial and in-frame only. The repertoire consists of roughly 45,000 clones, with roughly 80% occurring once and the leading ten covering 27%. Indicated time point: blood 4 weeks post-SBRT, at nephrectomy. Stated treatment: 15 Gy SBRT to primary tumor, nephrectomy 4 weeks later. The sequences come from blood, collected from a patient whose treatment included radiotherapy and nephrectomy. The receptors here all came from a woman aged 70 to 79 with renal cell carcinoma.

As DNA, the CDR3 is TGTGCCAGTAGTTCCGGTGGGCGATTACGGCCGGCCAACGTCCTGACTTTC. Translation: CASSSGGRLRPANVLTF. The rearrangement uses TRBV19 and TRBJ2-6; D unclear. With 5 bases removed from V and 6 bases from J, the gap between germline ends came to 20 bases. The CDR3 is 17 amino acids. From germline, CDR1 is LNHDA and CDR2 SQIVND (reference sequence).

The CDR3 nucleotides are TGTGCCAGCAGCCCCGACGCACGGCCTACCTACGAGCAGTACTTC. It yields the protein CASSPDARPTYEQYF. The rearrangement joins TRBV7-9 to TRBJ2-7; D is unclear. Germline loops: CDR1 SEHNR, CDR2 FQNEAQ (reference sequence). CDR3 length: 15 residues. V shed 5 bases and J shed 2 bases, with 16 bases lying between them. Using reference TRBV7-9 and TRBJ2-7 for the parts outside the CDR3, the full variable domain is DTGVSQNPRHKITKRGQNVTFRCDPISEHNRLYWYRQTLGQGPEFLTYFQNEAQLEKSRLLSDRFSAERPKGSFSTLEIQRTEQGDSAMYLCASSPDARPTYEQYFGPGTRLTVT.

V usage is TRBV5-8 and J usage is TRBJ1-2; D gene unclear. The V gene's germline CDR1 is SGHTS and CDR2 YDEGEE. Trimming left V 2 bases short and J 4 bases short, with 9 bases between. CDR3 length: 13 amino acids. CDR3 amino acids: CASSFRTSYGYTF. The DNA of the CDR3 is TGTGCCAGCAGCTTCCGGACCTCCTATGGCTACACCTTC.

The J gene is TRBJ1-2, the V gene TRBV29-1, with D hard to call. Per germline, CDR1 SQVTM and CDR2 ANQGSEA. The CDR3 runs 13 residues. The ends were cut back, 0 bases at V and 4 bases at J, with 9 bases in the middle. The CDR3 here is CSVEEGLTYGYTF. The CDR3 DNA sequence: TGCAGCGTTGAAGAAGGCTTAACCTATGGCTACACCTTC.

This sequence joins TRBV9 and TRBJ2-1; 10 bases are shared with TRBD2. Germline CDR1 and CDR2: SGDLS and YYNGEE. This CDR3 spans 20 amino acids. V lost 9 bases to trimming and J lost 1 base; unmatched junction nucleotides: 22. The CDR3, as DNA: TGTGCCAAATGGACCGGGACTAGCGATAGCGGGAGAAGGTCCTACAATGAGCAGTTCTTC. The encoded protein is CAKWTGTSDSGRRSYNEQFF.

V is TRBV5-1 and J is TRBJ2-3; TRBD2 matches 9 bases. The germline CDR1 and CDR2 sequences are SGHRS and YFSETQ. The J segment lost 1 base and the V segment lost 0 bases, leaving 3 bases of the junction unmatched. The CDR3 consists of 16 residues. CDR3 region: CASSLVAGDGTDTQYF. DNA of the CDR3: TGCGCCAGCAGCTTGGTAGCGGGGGACGGCACAGATACGCAGTATTTT.

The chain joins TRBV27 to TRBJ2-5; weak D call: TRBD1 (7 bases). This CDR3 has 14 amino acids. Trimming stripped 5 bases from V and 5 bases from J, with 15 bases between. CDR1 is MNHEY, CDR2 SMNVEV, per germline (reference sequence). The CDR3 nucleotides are TGTGCCAGCAGTCCGTACCCAGGGGGGGAGACCCAGTACTTC. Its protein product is CASSPYPGGETQYF.

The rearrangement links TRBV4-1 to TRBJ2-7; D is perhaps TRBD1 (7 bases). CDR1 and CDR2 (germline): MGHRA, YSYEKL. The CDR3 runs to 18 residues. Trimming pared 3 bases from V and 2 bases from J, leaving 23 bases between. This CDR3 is CASSQWANDREVTYEQYF. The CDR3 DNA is TGCGCCAGCAGCCAGTGGGCAAATGACAGGGAGGTCACCTACGAGCAGTACTTC.

The CDR3 here is CASSPLAGGPYEQFF. For the CDR3, the DNA is TGTGCCAGCAGCCCTCTAGCGGGAGGGCCTTATGAGCAGTTCTTC. The gene calls are TRBV5-6 and TRBJ2-1; TRBD2 matches at 12 bases. The germline gives CDR1 SGHDT, CDR2 YYEEEE. V was pared by 4 bases and J by 8 bases, with 7 bases of the junction left unmatched. This CDR3 has 15 amino acids.

Here the CDR3 DNA reads TGCAGCGTTGAAGCACCGGGCAGAGAGCAGTTCTTC. As protein: CSVEAPGREQFF. This chain connects TRBV29-1 to TRBJ2-1; no firm D call. The CDR3 has 12 residues. Germline CDR1 is SQVTM and CDR2 is ANQGSEA. V shed 1 base and J shed 10 bases, with 11 bases lying between them.

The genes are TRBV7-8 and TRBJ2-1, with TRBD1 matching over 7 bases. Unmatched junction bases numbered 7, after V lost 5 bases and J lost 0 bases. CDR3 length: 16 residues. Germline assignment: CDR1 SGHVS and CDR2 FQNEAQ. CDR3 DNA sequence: TGTGCCAGCAGCCTCACAGGGGCCCCCTCCTACAATGAGCAGTTCTTC. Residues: CASSLTGAPSYNEQFF.

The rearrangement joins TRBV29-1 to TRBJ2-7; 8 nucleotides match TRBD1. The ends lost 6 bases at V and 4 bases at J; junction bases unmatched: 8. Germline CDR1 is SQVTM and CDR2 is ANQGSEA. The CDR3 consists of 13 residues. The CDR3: CSVRQGAGYEQYF. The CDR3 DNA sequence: TGCAGCGTCCGGCAGGGGGCTGGATACGAGCAGTACTTC.

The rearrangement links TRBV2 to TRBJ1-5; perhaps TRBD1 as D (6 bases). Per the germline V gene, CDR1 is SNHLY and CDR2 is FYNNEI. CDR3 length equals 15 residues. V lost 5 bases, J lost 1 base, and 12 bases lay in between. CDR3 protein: CASSSPGQSNQPQHF. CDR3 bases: TGTGCCAGCAGTTCCCCGGGACAAAGCAATCAGCCCCAGCATTTT.

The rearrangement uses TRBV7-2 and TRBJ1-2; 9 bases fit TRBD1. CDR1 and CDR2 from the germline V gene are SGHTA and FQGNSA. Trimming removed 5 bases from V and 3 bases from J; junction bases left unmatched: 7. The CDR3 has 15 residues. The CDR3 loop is CASSRSTGGHYGYTF. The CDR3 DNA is TGTGCCAGCAGCCGGTCGACAGGGGGTCACTATGGCTACACCTTC. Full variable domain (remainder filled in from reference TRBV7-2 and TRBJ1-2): GAGVSQSPSNKVTEKGKDVELRCDPISGHTALYWYRQSLGQGLEFLIYFQGNSAPDKSGLPSDRFSAERTGGSVSTLTIQRTQQEDSAVYLCASSRSTGGHYGYTFGSGTRLTVV.

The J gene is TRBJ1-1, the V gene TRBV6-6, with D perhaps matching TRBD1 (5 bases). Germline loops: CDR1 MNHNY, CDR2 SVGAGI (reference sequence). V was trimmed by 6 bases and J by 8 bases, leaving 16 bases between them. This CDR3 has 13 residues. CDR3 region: CASSLGGHGEAFF. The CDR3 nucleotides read TGTGCCAGCAGCCTTGGAGGACACGGCGAAGCTTTCTTT.